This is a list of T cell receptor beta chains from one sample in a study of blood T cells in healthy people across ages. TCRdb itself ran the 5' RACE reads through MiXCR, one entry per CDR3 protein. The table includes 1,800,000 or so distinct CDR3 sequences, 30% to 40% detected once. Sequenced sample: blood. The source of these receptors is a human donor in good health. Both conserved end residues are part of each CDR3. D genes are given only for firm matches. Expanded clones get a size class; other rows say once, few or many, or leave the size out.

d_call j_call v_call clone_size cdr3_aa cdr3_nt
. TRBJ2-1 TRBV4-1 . CASSPLLGALETQFF TGCGCCAGCAGCCCGTTACTAGGAGCCCTAGAGACCCAGTTCTTC
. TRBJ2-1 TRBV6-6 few CASSYQGGSNEQFF TGTGCCAGCAGTTACCAGGGGGGGTCCAATGAGCAGTTCTTC
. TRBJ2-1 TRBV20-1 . CSAISQFLNNEQFF TGCAGTGCTATTTCACAATTCCTAAACAATGAGCAGTTCTTC
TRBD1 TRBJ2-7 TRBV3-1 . CASSQGVARGHFTYEQYF TGTGCCAGCAGCCAAGGTGTGGCCAGGGGGCATTTTACCTACGAGCAGTACTTC
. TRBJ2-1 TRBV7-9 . CASSLADSRDNEQFF TGTGCCAGCAGCTTAGCGGACAGCAGAGACAATGAGCAGTTCTTC
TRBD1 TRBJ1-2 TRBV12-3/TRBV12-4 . CASSLRGTGPNYGYTF TGTGCCAGCAGTTTAAGGGGGACAGGGCCTAACTATGGCTACACCTTC
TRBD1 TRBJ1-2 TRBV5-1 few CASSVDRGLSGYTF TGCGCCAGCAGCGTAGACAGGGGGCTAAGTGGCTACACCTTC
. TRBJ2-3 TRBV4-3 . CASSQDGLKYGDTQYF TGCGCCAGCAGCCAAGATGGACTAAAATACGGGGATACGCAGTATTTT
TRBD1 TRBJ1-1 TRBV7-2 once CASSLGDRGLRYMNTEAFF TGTGCCAGCAGCTTAGGGGACAGGGGACTCCGGTACATGAACACTGAAGCTTTCTTT
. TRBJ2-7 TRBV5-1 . CASSLATLYNEQYF TGCGCCAGCAGCTTGGCGACACTCTACAATGAGCAGTACTTC
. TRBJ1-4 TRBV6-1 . CASRAGTANEKLFF TGTGCCAGCCGGGCCGGGACGGCTAATGAAAAACTGTTTTTT
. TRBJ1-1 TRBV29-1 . CSVSEVQGTEAFF TGCAGCGTCAGCGAGGTGCAGGGCACTGAAGCTTTCTTT
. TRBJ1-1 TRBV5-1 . CASHTPIWTEAFF TGCGCCAGCCATACCCCAATCTGGACTGAAGCTTTCTTT
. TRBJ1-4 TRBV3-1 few CASSSWGVTNEKLFF TGTGCCAGCAGCTCCTGGGGGGTGACTAATGAAAAACTGTTTTTT
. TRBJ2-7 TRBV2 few CASSEAGQGHEQYF TGTGCCAGCAGTGAAGCAGGGCAGGGACACGAGCAGTACTTC
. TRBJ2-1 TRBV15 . CATSKGPGLEQFF TGTGCCACCAGCAAAGGCCCCGGATTGGAGCAGTTCTTC
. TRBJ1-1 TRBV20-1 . CSAPSQGYNTEAFF TGCAGTGCCCCGAGTCAGGGGTATAACACTGAAGCTTTCTTT
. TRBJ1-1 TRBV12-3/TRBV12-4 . CASRKGGTEAFF TGTGCCAGCAGAAAGGGGGGAACTGAAGCTTTCTTT
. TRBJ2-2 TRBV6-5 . CASNHPAGELFF TGTGCCAGCAACCATCCGGCCGGGGAGCTGTTTTTT
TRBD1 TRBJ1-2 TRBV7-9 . CASSQGEREGYGYTF TGTGCCAGCAGCCAGGGGGAGCGGGAAGGCTATGGCTACACCTTC
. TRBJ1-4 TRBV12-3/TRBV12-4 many CASSFSHGQKLFF TGTGCCAGCAGCTTTTCACACGGTCAAAAACTGTTTTTT
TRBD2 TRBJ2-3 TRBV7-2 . CASSSAILGGGVDTQYF TGTGCCAGCAGCTCCGCTATACTGGGCGGGGGGGTAGATACGCAGTATTTT